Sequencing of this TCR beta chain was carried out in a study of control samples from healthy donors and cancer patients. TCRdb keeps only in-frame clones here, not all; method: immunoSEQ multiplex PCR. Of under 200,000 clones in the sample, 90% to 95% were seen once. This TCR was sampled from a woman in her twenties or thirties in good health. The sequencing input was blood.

The CDR3 sequence is CAWRASVSSYNEQFF. The CDR3 DNA reads as TGTGCCTGGAGGGCTAGCGTGAGCTCCTACAATGAGCAGTTCTTC. The chain links TRBV30 to TRBJ2-1, with TRBD2 as a possible D gene (6 bases). CDR1 and CDR2 from the germline V gene are GTSNPN and SVGIG (reference sequence). V lost 3 bases and J 0 bases, leaving 12 bases between the germline ends. The CDR3 totals 15 residues.